Listed below are T cell receptor beta chains from one sample, sequenced in a study of vaccination effects on CD4 cells after COVID-19. What these receptors recognize is not known. The method was immunoSEQ multiplex PCR; TCRdb's version includes in-frame clones alone and lacks a portion of them. This table holds more than 20,000 clones, approximately 69% found once. The starting material was CD4+ T cells from PBMCs cultured with SARS-CoV-2 spike peptides, obtained before COVID-19 vaccination. The receptors were gathered from a human donor who had a prior SARS-CoV-2 infection. CDR3s include the opening cysteine and the closing phenylalanine or tryptophan. Each record gives: D gene, V gene, clone size, J gene, CDR3 DNA, CDR3 protein. D genes are given only for firm matches. Size is stated for part of the rows, as once, few or many counts, or as a class when the clone is expanded.

>TRBD1|TRBV18|few|TRBJ1-2
TGTGCCAGCTCACCTCCGGGACAGGGGGCCTATGGCTACACCTTC
CASSPPGQGAYGYTF
>-|TRBV11-3|-|TRBJ2-3
TGTGCCAGCAGCTCCGTCAAGGGGGGCCGGGCAGATACGCAGTATTTT
CASSSVKGGRADTQYF
>TRBD1|TRBV6-5|-|TRBJ2-1
TGTGCCAGCAGGCACGGGACAGAATACAATGAGCAGTTCTTC
CASRHGTEYNEQFF
>-|TRBV6-6|-|TRBJ1-1
TGTGCCAGCAGTTACTCGGGGGCGGATACTGAAGCTTTCTTT
CASSYSGADTEAFF
>-|TRBV3-1/TRBV3-2|-|TRBJ2-7
TGTGCCAGCAGCCACTGCGCTAACTACGAGCAGTACTTC
CASSHCANYEQYF
>TRBD1|TRBV7-3|-|TRBJ2-5
TGTGCCAGCAGCATAACAGGGGATCGAGAGACCCAGTACTTC
CASSITGDRETQYF
>-|TRBV5-1|-|TRBJ1-1
TGCGCCTCCATGGGAGGTCCCGGGTCCCTCACTGAAGCTTTCTTT
CASMGGPGSLTEAFF
>-|TRBV5-5|-|TRBJ2-7
TGTGCCAGCAGCTTCAGGGACGGCCTCTACGAGCAGTACTTC
CASSFRDGLYEQYF
>TRBD2|TRBV9|-|TRBJ2-3
TGTGCCAGCAGCCCGACTAGCGGGGGACACCAGATAAGCACAGATACGCAGTATTTT
CASSPTSGGHQISTDTQYF
>-|TRBV30|-|TRBJ1-1
TGTGCCTGGAGTTCAAACCATTTGGCTGAAGCTTTCTTT
CAWSSNHLAEAFF
>TRBD1|TRBV29-1|-|TRBJ1-2
TGCAGCGTCCTAGGACAGGGCCTCTATGGCTACACCTTC
CSVLGQGLYGYTF
>TRBD2|TRBV10-2|-|TRBJ2-6
TGCGCCAGCAGTGACCGGCCGGGACTAGCGGTTTCTGGGGCCAACGTCCTGACTTTC
CASSDRPGLAVSGANVLTF
>TRBD2|TRBV2|few|TRBJ2-3
TGTGCCAGCAGGACTCCCTTTAGCGGGGGAGCAGATACGCAGTATTTT
CASRTPFSGGADTQYF
>-|TRBV29-1|few|TRBJ1-1
TGCAGCGTTGAAGATCTTAGGGGGGCAGCTTTCTTT
CSVEDLRGAAFF
>TRBD2|TRBV5-3|-|TRBJ2-1
TGTGCCAGAATCGACAACAGCCAAAAGGCCGGGACTAGCGGGGGTACCTACAATGAGCAGTTCTTC
CARIDNSQKAGTSGGTYNEQFF
>TRBD2|TRBV4-1|once|TRBJ2-3
TGCGCCAGCAGCCAAGAGGGACTAGCGGGGGTCGCAGATACGCAGTATTTT
CASSQEGLAGVADTQYF
>TRBD2|TRBV3-1/TRBV3-2|-|TRBJ2-5
TGTGCCAGCAGCCAGAGACTAGCCGGCCAAGAGACCCAGTACTTC
CASSQRLAGQETQYF
>-|TRBV5-5|-|TRBJ2-5
TGTGCCAGCAGCTTCAGCCCCGGAGAGACCCAGTACTTC
CASSFSPGETQYF
>-|TRBV7-2|-|TRBJ2-1
TGTGCCAGCAGCTCGTTTGGTGAGCAGTTCTTC
CASSSFGEQFF
>-|TRBV11-3|few|TRBJ2-7
TGTGCCAGCAGTTCCCGGACGTATAGCTCCTACGAGCAGTACTTC
CASSSRTYSSYEQYF
>-|TRBV7-8|-|TRBJ2-3
TGTGCCAGCAGCCCTGGGACTAGCACAGATACGCAGTATTTT
CASSPGTSTDTQYF
>TRBD1|TRBV5-1|-|TRBJ1-2
TGCGCCAGCAGCCCAAACAGGGGTCGGTATGGCTACACCTTC
CASSPNRGRYGYTF
>TRBD1|TRBV30|-|TRBJ1-2
TGTGCCTGGAGTGCAGGGGGGTACTTGGATGGCTACACCTTC
CAWSAGGYLDGYTF
>-|TRBV3-1/TRBV3-2|-|TRBJ1-2
TGTGCCAGCAGCCAAGATTCTTCGGGCTATGGCTACACCTTC
CASSQDSSGYGYTF
>-|TRBV12-3/TRBV12-4|-|TRBJ1-2
TGTGCCAGCAGTTTTCACCCTGACTATGGCTACACCTTC
CASSFHPDYGYTF
>-|TRBV5-1|few|TRBJ2-7
TGCGCCAGCAGCTTGGGGGGGAGCTCCTACGAGCAGTACTTC
CASSLGGSSYEQYF
>-|TRBV9|-|TRBJ2-3
TGTGCCAGCAGCGCAGGGTCTCTAGAGACAGATACGCAGTATTTT
CASSAGSLETDTQYF
>-|TRBV5-1|-|TRBJ2-5
TGCGCCAGCAGCTTGGGGGAAGAGACCCAGTACTTC
CASSLGEETQYF
>-|TRBV20-1|-|TRBJ1-5
TGCAGTGCTAGTACTCCGTGGGGTAATCAGCCCCAGCATTTT
CSASTPWGNQPQHF
>-|TRBV19|few|TRBJ1-6
TGTGCCAGTAGCACAACTTGGGACGGGAATTCACCCCTCCACTTT
CASSTTWDGNSPLHF
>-|TRBV5-1|-|TRBJ1-1
TGCGCCAGCAGTTTAGAACCTCAGGGTTCAACTGAAGCTTTCTTT
CASSLEPQGSTEAFF
>TRBD1|TRBV13|-|TRBJ2-3
TGTGCCAGCAGCCCCCGGGACAGGGGGCCCCGCACAGATACGCAGTATTTT
CASSPRDRGPRTDTQYF
>-|TRBV6-6|-|TRBJ1-2
TGTGCCAGCAGTATGGATCCGAACTATGGCTACACCTTC
CASSMDPNYGYTF
>-|TRBV10-3|few|TRBJ2-6
TGTGCCATCGGACAGCCTGGGGCCAACGTCCTGACTTTC
CAIGQPGANVLTF
>-|TRBV9|-|TRBJ2-2
TGTGCCAGCAGCGTACTAGGGACACCTATCCTCACCGGGGAGCTGTTTTTT
CASSVLGTPILTGELFF
>TRBD1|TRBV18|-|TRBJ2-5
TGTGCCAGCTCGTCCGGACGGACAGGACAGCAAGAGACCCAGTACTTC
CASSSGRTGQQETQYF
>-|TRBV7-3|few|TRBJ2-1
TGTGCCAGCAGCCGGGACCGGCCGGGCAATGAGCAGTTCTTC
CASSRDRPGNEQFF
>-|TRBV11-1|few|TRBJ1-5
TGTGCCAGCAGCTTAGGGAGGGGTCAGCCCCAGCATTTT
CASSLGRGQPQHF
>-|TRBV7-6|few|TRBJ1-1
TGTGCCAGCAGCTTAGGGACGACAGGGAACACTGAAGCTTTCTTT
CASSLGTTGNTEAFF
>TRBD1|TRBV18|few|TRBJ1-5
TGTGCCAGCTCACCACTCGGGACAGGGGGCAATCAGCCCCAGCATTTT
CASSPLGTGGNQPQHF
>-|TRBV7-6|-|TRBJ2-3
TGTGCCAGCAGCTTATGGGTCGAAGTCAGCACAGATACGCAGTATTTT
CASSLWVEVSTDTQYF
>TRBD2|TRBV5-1|-|TRBJ2-2
TGCGCCAGCAGACACGATAGGGGACTAGCTTGGACCGGGGAGCTGTTTTTT
CASRHDRGLAWTGELFF
>-|TRBV29-1|-|TRBJ2-7
TGCAGCGTGGCCTCCGGTACCTACGAGCAGTACTTC
CSVASGTYEQYF
>-|TRBV2|-|TRBJ1-2
TGTGCCAGCAGTGAATACCCAGGGAGCGGCTACACCTTC
CASSEYPGSGYTF
>-|TRBV6-5|few|TRBJ2-1
TGTGCCAGCGCCATCCGTGAGATGAATGAGCAGTTCTTC
CASAIREMNEQFF
>TRBD1|TRBV2|-|TRBJ1-2
TGTGCCAGCAGTGAGGACAGGGCTTACGTTTATGGCTACACCTTC
CASSEDRAYVYGYTF
>-|TRBV6-6|-|TRBJ2-2
TGTGCCACTCGGGAACTGTGGACTCCTACCACCGGGGAGCTGTTTTTT
CATRELWTPTTGELFF
>-|TRBV21-1|-|TRBJ2-5
TGTGCCAGCAGCAACGGAGAGACCCAGTACTTC
CASSNGETQYF
>TRBD2|TRBV24-1|-|TRBJ2-1
TGTGCCACCAGTGATTTGCCCGGGAGGGCCAATCTGTACAATGAGCAGTTCTTC
CATSDLPGRANLYNEQFF
>-|TRBV5-1|-|TRBJ1-1
TGCGCCAGCAGATTAATCCCGGGCTCCAACACTGAAGCTTTCTTT
CASRLIPGSNTEAFF
>-|TRBV5-8|once|TRBJ2-7
TGTGCCAGCAGTCGCTACGAGCAGTACTTC
CASSRYEQYF
>-|TRBV24-1|-|TRBJ2-5
TGTGCCACCAGTGAAGGGTACCAAGAGACCCAGTACTTC
CATSEGYQETQYF
>-|TRBV9|few|TRBJ1-4
TGTGCCAGCAGCGCGCAAGATGGTGCAACTAATGAAAAACTGTTTTTT
CASSAQDGATNEKLFF
>-|TRBV27|-|TRBJ1-6
TGTGCCAGCACCGCGAGAGAACGGCACTCACCCCTCCACTTT
CASTARERHSPLHF
>-|TRBV20-1|-|TRBJ2-1
TGCAGTGCTGTCGGGGCTGAGCAGTTCTTC
CSAVGAEQFF
>TRBD1|TRBV10-3|-|TRBJ1-2
TGTGCCATCAGTGATGGGACAGGGACTGTAGGCTACACCTTC
CAISDGTGTVGYTF